The 17 T cell receptor beta chains reported below all come from one sample, sequenced in a study of T cell responses to AZD1222 COVID-19 vaccine. Generated by immunoSEQ multiplex PCR, the TCRdb table keeps only in-frame clones and is missing some. The sample lists 95,000 to 150,000 clones; around 88% were seen once. The source material was peripheral blood, sampled on day 0 of MenACWY control vaccination. Receptors originate from an adult in good health.

The chain links TRBV28 to TRBJ2-7; no clear D. The CDR3 consists of 14 residues. Trimming removed 2 bases from V and 0 bases from J, with 8 bases in between. CDR1 and CDR2 (germline): MDHEN, SYDVKM. The CDR3: CASSLRVSSYEQYF. The CDR3 DNA reads TGTGCCAGCAGTTTAAGGGTCAGCTCCTACGAGCAGTACTTC.

The genes are TRBV7-9 and TRBJ1-1, with D unresolved. Trimming pared 1 base from V and 4 bases from J, leaving 7 bases between. This CDR3 has 13 residues. The germline CDR1 and CDR2 sequences are SEHNR and FQNEAQ (reference sequence). For the CDR3, the DNA is TGTGCCAGCAGCTTAGAACAGCTCACTGAAGCTTTCTTT. Its translation: CASSLEQLTEAFF.

The chain is built from TRBV7-9 and TRBJ2-1; unclear D gene. CDR3 size: 15 residues. Deletions cut 5 bases from V and 8 bases from J, with 19 bases between. Germline values: CDR1 SEHNR, CDR2 FQNEAQ (reference sequence). In DNA form, the CDR3 reads TGTGCCAGCAGCGGGGATGAGCGCTCTAGGGATGAGCAGTTCTTC. As protein: CASSGDERSRDEQFF.

This chain connects TRBV27 to TRBJ2-1; D is ambiguous. V dropped 6 bases and J dropped 6 bases, with 9 bases sitting between them. Germline CDR1 MNHEY, CDR2 SMNVEV (reference sequence). This CDR3 spans 12 amino acids. The DNA for the CDR3 is TGTGCCAGCAGAGAACCCACCAATGAGCAGTTCTTC. This encodes CASREPTNEQFF.

In this sample, this clone turned up a few times. The V and J genes are TRBV29-1 and TRBJ1-4; 12 bases agree with TRBD1. The V and J ends lost 6 bases and 8 bases, in that order; junction bases with no gene match: 7. This CDR3 has 14 residues. From germline, CDR1 is SQVTM and CDR2 ANQGSEA. The DNA for the CDR3 is TGCAGCGTCGCGGGACAGGGGGCGAGGGAAAAACTGTTTTTT. The encoded protein is CSVAGQGAREKLFF. Full variable domain (missing parts from reference TRBV29-1 and TRBJ1-4): SAVISQKPSRDICQRGTSLTIQCQVDSQVTMMFWYRQQPGQSLTLIATANQGSEATYESGFVIDKFPISRPNLTFSTLTVSNMSPEDSSIYLCSVAGQGAREKLFFGSGTQLSVL.

The V and J genes are TRBV6-6 and TRBJ2-7; 7 bases fit TRBD2. The CDR3 runs 14 residues. Per the germline V gene, CDR1 is MNHNY and CDR2 is SVGAGI (reference sequence). V shed 7 bases, J shed 5 bases, and the junction held 11 bases outside the gene matches. The chain's CDR3 is CASTNPSGTNEQYF. The DNA of the CDR3 is TGTGCCAGCACCAATCCCAGCGGGACCAACGAGCAGTACTTC.

The chain uses TRBV6-5 and TRBJ1-2; TRBD1 matches at 7 bases. Germline assignment: CDR1 MNHEY and CDR2 SVGAGI. V shed 0 bases, J shed 8 bases, and the junction held 6 bases outside the gene matches. This CDR3 is built from 14 residues. The CDR3 coding sequence is TGTGCCAGCAGTTACTCCTCAGGGGGTGAGGGCTACACCTTC. Residues: CASSYSSGGEGYTF.

This sequence joins TRBV19 and TRBJ1-5; perhaps TRBD1 as D (6 bases). The CDR3 length is 12 residues. Germline loops: CDR1 LNHDA, CDR2 SQIVND (reference sequence). Trimming left V 5 bases short and J 11 bases short, with 13 bases between. The DNA for the CDR3 is TGTGCCAGTAGTCATACAGGGAGGGCCCAGCATTTT. This translates into CASSHTGRAQHF.

This clone has more than one count but fewer than ten. A read error is likely here: a far larger clone is one base away. This chain uses TRBV5-6 with TRBJ1-1, with D hard to call. V was trimmed by 1 base and J by 5 bases, leaving 3 bases between them. Germline values: CDR1 SGHDT, CDR2 YYEEEE. This CDR3 contains 11 residues. CDR3 sequence (DNA): TGTGCCAGCAGCTTGAGGACTGAAGCTTTCTTT. Translated: CASSLRTEAFF.

This chain uses TRBV19 with TRBJ1-1; D possibly corresponds to TRBD1 (6 bases). CDR1 LNHDA and CDR2 SQIVND come from the germline V gene (reference sequence). This CDR3 has 15 residues. Trimming removed 1 base from V and 0 bases from J, with 9 bases in between. CDR3: CASSIVDRVNTEAFF. The DNA for the CDR3 is TGTGCCAGTAGTATAGTGGACAGAGTGAACACTGAAGCTTTCTTT.

This rearrangement joins TRBV7-8 to TRBJ1-6; TRBD1 aligns across 7 bases. The CDR3 spans 16 residues. Germline CDR1 and CDR2: SGHVS and FQNEAQ. J gave up 5 bases and V 1 base, and 5 bases lay outside the gene matches. This CDR3 is CASSLGAGGNNSPLHF. CDR3 nucleotide sequence: TGTGCCAGCAGCTTAGGGGCAGGGGGTAATAATTCACCCCTCCACTTT.

The rearrangement joins TRBV19 to TRBJ2-3, with a weak D call TRBD2 (6 bases). Germline CDR1 reads LNHDA; CDR2 reads SQIVND (reference sequence). CDR3 length: 14 residues. V dropped 5 bases and J dropped 0 bases, with 9 bases sitting between them. CDR3 in amino acids: CASSVSGSTDTQYF. For the CDR3, the DNA is TGTGCCAGTAGTGTTAGCGGAAGCACAGATACGCAGTATTTT.

The chain combines TRBV20-1 with TRBJ1-2, with TRBD1 as a possible D gene (5 bases). V was pared by 6 bases and J by 8 bases, with 13 bases between. The CDR3 runs 11 residues. From germline, CDR1 is DFQATT and CDR2 SNEGSKA (reference sequence). CDR3 sequence (DNA): TGCAGTGCCACCAGGGACGGAGGCTACACCTTC. Translated: CSATRDGGYTF.

V usage is TRBV12-3 or TRBV12-4 and J usage is TRBJ2-7; D ambiguous. Trimming took off 6 bases at V and 4 bases at J, with 10 bases between the two ends. The CDR3 contains 12 residues. The CDR3 coding sequence is TGTGCCAGCAGCTCCCCCAAATACGAGCAGTACTTC. It translates to CASSSPKYEQYF.

The chain recombines TRBV4-1 with TRBJ1-1; no clear D gene. Germline lookup yields CDR1 MGHRA and CDR2 YSYEKL. Trimming stripped 4 bases from V and 1 base from J, with 7 bases between. The CDR3 has 13 residues. In DNA, the CDR3 is TGCGCCAGCAGCCCGAGGTGGAACACTGAAGCTTTCTTT. This codes for CASSPRWNTEAFF.

The genes are TRBV6-5 and TRBJ1-1; D not certain. The CDR3 spans 15 residues. The V end lost 2 bases, the J end lost 0 bases, and 10 bases lay between the germline ends. Germline V gives CDR1 MNHEY, CDR2 SVGAGI. The CDR3 loop reads CASSYGVRMNTEAFF. DNA for the CDR3: TGTGCCAGCAGTTACGGGGTACGCATGAACACTGAAGCTTTCTTT.

The chain recombines TRBV6-1 with TRBJ1-5, with 7 positions matching TRBD1. Germline CDR1 reads MNHNS; CDR2 reads SASEGT. The CDR3 contains 14 residues. After removal of 6 bases from V and 8 bases from J, the junction contained 10 bases not matched to a gene. CDR3 DNA: TGTGCCAGCAGCTTGACGACAGGGTGGGAGCCCCAGCATTTT. Protein sequence: CASSLTTGWEPQHF.